These T cell receptor beta chains were read from a single sample in a study of CD8 T cells in Susac syndrome. TCRdb re-derived calls from the immunoSEQ multiplex PCR reads in MiXCR, one entry per CDR3 protein. The sample includes 150,000 to 200,000 distinct CDR3 sequences, roughly 95% seen only once; the top ten take around 0.13%. The specimen was CD4+ T cells from PBMCs. The receptors here all came from a human donor in good health. The CDR3 runs from the conserved cysteine through the conserved F or W. Each record gives: clone size, D gene, J gene, V gene, CDR3 protein, CDR3 DNA. A D gene is named only where the DNA matches it firmly. Clone size appears in some rows only: once, few, many, or a class for an expanded clone.

once,.,TRBJ2-7,TRBV4-2,CASSQDRGLSYEQYF,TGTGCCAGCAGCCAAGACAGGGGACTCTCCTACGAGCAGTACTTC
.,TRBD1,TRBJ2-3,TRBV5-8,CASSRTGGNTDTQYF,TGTGCCAGCAGCCGGACAGGGGGAAACACAGATACGCAGTATTTT
.,TRBD2,TRBJ2-3,TRBV20-1,CSATRGGLTDTQYF,TGCAGTGCCACTCGGGGGGGCCTCACAGATACGCAGTATTTT
.,.,TRBJ2-2,TRBV19,CASGMTAGELFF,TGTGCCAGTGGCATGACGGCCGGGGAGCTGTTTTTT
once,.,TRBJ2-5,TRBV7-7,CASSLAGAAETQYF,TGTGCCAGCAGCTTAGCGGGGGCTGCGGAGACCCAGTACTTC
.,.,TRBJ2-7,TRBV20-1,CSARGLRTYEQYF,TGCAGTGCTAGAGGACTGAGAACCTACGAGCAGTACTTC
.,.,TRBJ2-7,TRBV5-1,CASSKDSSYEQYF,TGCGCCAGCAGCAAGGACAGCTCCTACGAGCAGTACTTC
.,TRBD2,TRBJ2-7,TRBV20-1,CSARLAGGIYEQYF,TGCAGTGCCAGACTAGCGGGGGGGATCTACGAGCAGTACTTC
.,.,TRBJ1-2,TRBV5-1,CASNEGQSNYGYTF,TGCGCCAGCAACGAGGGACAAAGTAACTATGGCTACACCTTC
.,.,TRBJ2-2,TRBV7-3,CASSLSAGGELFF,TGTGCCAGCAGCCTATCGGCGGGGGGGGAGCTGTTTTTT
few,.,TRBJ2-1,TRBV5-6,CASSPPGGNEQFF,TGTGCCAGCAGCCCCCCAGGTGGAAATGAGCAGTTCTTC
.,.,TRBJ1-1,TRBV7-2,CASSLGQALMNTEAFF,TGTGCCAGCAGCTTAGGGCAGGCCTTAATGAACACTGAAGCTTTCTTT
.,.,TRBJ2-7,TRBV20-1,CSAQQSSYEQYF,TGCAGTGCTCAACAGAGCTCCTACGAGCAGTACTTC
.,TRBD1,TRBJ1-5,TRBV20-1,CSALLKQGGQPQHF,TGCAGTGCTTTACTAAAACAGGGGGGGCAGCCCCAGCATTTT
.,.,TRBJ1-1,TRBV18,CASSPPRHSANTEAFF,TGTGCCAGCTCACCACCCAGGCACTCAGCGAACACTGAAGCTTTCTTT
.,.,TRBJ2-4,TRBV7-2,CASSLGSVRQSIQYF,TGTGCCAGCAGCCTGGGATCGGTCCGACAATCAATTCAGTACTTC
.,.,TRBJ2-5,TRBV20-1,CSARDEGFGETQYF,TGCAGTGCTAGAGATGAAGGCTTCGGGGAGACCCAGTACTTC
.,.,TRBJ1-6,TRBV9,CASSVGVSSYNSPLHF,TGTGCCAGCAGCGTAGGGGTTAGCTCCTATAATTCACCCCTCCACTTT
.,.,TRBJ2-1,TRBV7-8,CASSFTRDSFSYNEQFF,TGTGCCAGCAGCTTCACCCGGGACTCGTTCTCCTACAATGAGCAGTTCTTC
once,TRBD1,TRBJ2-5,TRBV7-9,CASSPPTGGSETQYF,TGTGCCAGCAGCCCACCGACAGGGGGCTCAGAGACCCAGTACTTC
.,TRBD1,TRBJ2-1,TRBV18,CASSSAGTVYNEQFF,TGTGCCAGCTCCTCCGCCGGGACAGTCTACAATGAGCAGTTCTTC
.,.,TRBJ2-2,TRBV5-4,CASSSDLLGTGELFF,TGTGCCAGCAGCTCGGACCTTCTAGGGACCGGGGAGCTGTTTTTT
.,.,TRBJ2-2,TRBV4-1,CASSQPTRVGELFF,TGCGCCAGCAGCCAACCGACTAGGGTCGGGGAGCTGTTTTTT
.,.,TRBJ2-2,TRBV12-3/TRBV12-4,CASSQDRRELFF,TGTGCCAGCAGTCAAGACAGGAGGGAGCTGTTTTTT
.,.,TRBJ2-7,TRBV27,CASSLGQRTYEQYF,TGTGCCAGCAGTTTAGGCCAGAGAACGTACGAGCAGTACTTC
.,.,TRBJ1-1,TRBV3-1,CASSQVASGAEAFF,TGTGCCAGCAGCCAAGTTGCTTCTGGGGCTGAAGCTTTCTTT
.,TRBD2,TRBJ2-7,TRBV29-1,CSVSRGSSYEQYF,TGCAGCGTTTCCCGCGGGAGCTCCTACGAGCAGTACTTC
.,TRBD1,TRBJ1-6,TRBV27,CASSGTESWNSPLHF,TGTGCCAGCAGTGGGACAGAGTCGTGGAATTCACCCCTCCACTTT
.,TRBD2,TRBJ2-7,TRBV7-6,CASSRTSGVSYYEQYF,TGTGCCAGCAGCCGGACAAGCGGGGTGTCGTACTACGAGCAGTACTTC
.,.,TRBJ1-2,TRBV19,CASKTPGSIYGYTF,TGTGCCAGTAAAACGCCGGGGTCTATCTATGGCTACACCTTC
.,.,TRBJ2-7,TRBV28,CATTGTPYEQYF,TGTGCCACCACAGGGACCCCTTACGAGCAGTACTTC
.,.,TRBJ1-5,TRBV28,CASSLVQTQPQHF,TGTGCCAGCAGCTTAGTCCAGACCCAGCCCCAGCATTTT
.,.,TRBJ2-5,TRBV5-4,CASSREWTEYQETQYF,TGTGCCAGCAGCCGGGAGTGGACAGAGTACCAAGAGACCCAGTACTTC
.,TRBD1,TRBJ1-6,TRBV7-3,CASSTDRGPLHF,TGTGCCAGCAGCACGGACAGGGGGCCCCTCCACTTT
.,.,TRBJ1-5,TRBV6-1,CASSPGQPQHF,TGTGCCAGCAGTCCGGGTCAGCCCCAGCATTTT
.,TRBD1,TRBJ2-7,TRBV5-5,CASSPGQRRREQYF,TGTGCCAGCAGTCCGGGACAGCGTCGTCGCGAGCAGTACTTC
.,.,TRBJ1-1,TRBV29-1,CSALDRTYLNTEAFF,TGCAGCGCCCTAGACAGGACTTACCTGAACACTGAAGCTTTCTTT
.,TRBD2,TRBJ2-5,TRBV6-5,CASSTLAGGPRETQYF,TGTGCCAGCAGTACTTTAGCGGGGGGGCCTAGAGAGACCCAGTACTTC
.,TRBD1,TRBJ2-3,TRBV7-2,CASSFLGQGADTQYF,TGTGCCAGCAGCTTTTTGGGACAGGGAGCAGATACGCAGTATTTT
.,TRBD1,TRBJ2-3,TRBV9,CASAYRGQADTQYF,TGTGCCAGCGCCTACAGGGGGCAGGCAGATACGCAGTATTTT
.,TRBD1,TRBJ2-7,TRBV6-5,CASSYSRAGGYEQYF,TGTGCCAGCAGTTACTCGAGAGCAGGGGGCTACGAGCAGTACTTC
.,.,TRBJ2-5,TRBV29-1,CSVSTTGKTQYF,TGCAGCGTCAGTACAACGGGAAAGACCCAGTACTTC
once,.,TRBJ1-1,TRBV12-3/TRBV12-4,CASSPEGGGSTEAFF,TGTGCCAGCAGTCCAGAGGGGGGAGGAAGCACTGAAGCTTTCTTT
.,.,TRBJ2-7,TRBV30,CAWSRGPGDEQYF,TGTGCCTGGAGTCGGGGTCCAGGGGACGAGCAGTACTTC
.,TRBD2,TRBJ2-2,TRBV6-5,CASSYSGLAGGRSGELFF,TGTGCCAGCAGTTACTCGGGACTAGCGGGGGGAAGGTCCGGGGAGCTGTTTTTT
.,TRBD1,TRBJ1-5,TRBV18,CASSPGQGIGNQPQHF,TGTGCCAGCTCACCGGGACAGGGAATAGGGAATCAGCCCCAGCATTTT
.,.,TRBJ1-2,TRBV20-1,CSARGQPGVDTF,TGCAGTGCTAGAGGTCAGCCAGGGGTGGACACCTTC
.,.,TRBJ2-3,TRBV20-1,CSASEASTDTQYF,TGCAGTGCTAGTGAGGCTAGCACAGATACGCAGTATTTT
.,.,TRBJ1-6,TRBV7-3,CASSLQGNNSPLHF,TGTGCCAGCAGCTTACAAGGCAATAATTCACCCCTCCACTTT
.,.,TRBJ2-2,TRBV12-5,CATRDGYWSGELFF,TGTGCTACCCGGGACGGTTATTGGTCCGGGGAGCTGTTTTTT
.,.,TRBJ1-6,TRBV6-1,CASSDRYADSSYNSPLHF,TGTGCCAGCAGTGACCGGTACGCTGATAGCTCCTATAATTCACCCCTCCACTTT
.,.,TRBJ1-2,TRBV28,CASSTGGTGTAEGNGYTF,TGTGCCAGCAGTACGGGGGGGACCGGGACCGCTGAAGGGAATGGCTACACCTTC
.,.,TRBJ2-2,TRBV7-9,CASSLIGTSRELFF,TGTGCCAGCAGCTTAATTGGCACCTCCAGGGAGCTGTTTTTT